The 9 T cell receptor beta chains given below trace back to one sample, sequenced in a study of blood T cell repertoires in COVID-19. The assay was immunoSEQ multiplex PCR, and TCRdb's table has in-frame clones only and misses some. This table holds some 43,000 clones, roughly four fifths found once. The sequenced material came from peripheral blood. The receptors here all came from a man aged 35 to 55 with active or convalescent COVID-19.

This clone was counted once. V gene TRBV5-5 combines with J gene TRBJ1-2; TRBD1 matches 8 bases. Unmatched junction bases numbered 2, after V lost 2 bases and J lost 2 bases. Germline CDR1 is SGHKS and CDR2 is YYEKEE (reference sequence). The CDR3 extends over 14 amino acids. CDR3 nucleotide sequence: TGTGCCAGCAGCTTACAGGGGGGGAACTATGGCTACACCTTC. This gives the protein CASSLQGGNYGYTF.

The V and J genes are TRBV5-1 and TRBJ1-2, with 9 bases fitting TRBD1. Germline loops: CDR1 SGHRS, CDR2 YFSETQ. There are 16 residues in the CDR3. Trimming at V came to 5 bases and at J to 0 bases, leaving 8 bases not matched to a gene. The CDR3 is CASRGQGTEANYGYTF. CDR3 in DNA: TGCGCCAGCAGAGGACAGGGGACGGAGGCTAACTATGGCTACACCTTC.

The chain joins TRBV11-2 to TRBJ2-7; D call uncertain. The germline gives CDR1 SGHAT, CDR2 FQNNGV. The V gene lost 3 bases and the J gene lost 3 bases, with 9 bases spanning the gap. The length of the CDR3 is 13 residues. The CDR3, as DNA: TGTGCCAGCAGCTTGTACAGCAACTACGAGCAGTACTTC. This gives the protein CASSLYSNYEQYF. The entire variable domain, with the rest obtained from reference TRBV11-2 and TRBJ2-7, is as follows: EAGVAQSPRYKIIEKRQSVAFWCNPISGHATLYWYQQILGQGPKLLIQFQNNGVVDDSQLPKDRFSAERLKGVDSTLKIQPAKLEDSAVYLCASSLYSNYEQYFGPGTRLTVT.

This sequence joins TRBV4-1 and TRBJ1-3; D is uncertain. In germline, CDR1 is MGHRA, CDR2 YSYEKL. The CDR3 totals 15 residues. Trimming removed 0 bases at V and 0 bases at J, with 6 bases between. In DNA, the CDR3 is TGCGCCAGCAGCCAAGATCGAGGCTCTGGAAACACCATATATTTT. Protein sequence: CASSQDRGSGNTIYF.

CDR3 nucleotide sequence: TGTGCCAGCAGCTTATACGAGGCGAGTAATTCACCCCTCCACTTT. Protein sequence: CASSLYEASNSPLHF. This chain connects TRBV13 to TRBJ1-6; D remains unclear. Trimming pared 2 bases from V and 6 bases from J, leaving 11 bases between. CDR1 is PRHDT and CDR2 is FYEKMQ in the germline V gene (reference sequence). This CDR3 has 15 residues.

The chain recombines TRBV9 with TRBJ2-2, with 10 bases matching TRBD2. Trimming took 6 bases from V and 5 from J; bases not matched to a gene: 10. CDR3 size: 16 residues. Germline CDR1 SGDLS, CDR2 YYNGEE. CDR3 residues: CASTESGRAGTGELFF. CDR3 DNA: TGTGCCAGCACCGAAAGCGGGAGGGCAGGAACCGGGGAGCTGTTTTTT.

This chain joins TRBV28 and TRBJ1-1, with 8 nucleotides matching TRBD1. CDR3 length: 15 amino acids. Per germline, CDR1 MDHEN and CDR2 SYDVKM. V gave up 3 bases and J gave up 6 bases; unmatched junction bases: 9. CDR3 coding DNA: TGTGCCAGCAGTTTTTGGGACAGGTTCGGCTCTGAAGCTTTCTTT. This gives the protein CASSFWDRFGSEAFF.

The chain has TRBV15 and TRBJ1-6; no firm D call. Trimming removed 5 bases from V and 0 bases from J, with 8 bases in between. Germline values: CDR1 LNHNV, CDR2 YYDKDF (reference sequence). The CDR3 has 15 amino acids. Written as DNA, the CDR3 is TGTGCCACCAGCGCACCGGGCTCCTATAATTCACCCCTCCACTTT. Protein product: CATSAPGSYNSPLHF.

This clone has only a few counts. The rearrangement links TRBV4-1 to TRBJ2-1; the D gene is possibly TRBD2 (5 bases). This CDR3 comprises 16 residues. V shed 0 bases and J shed 9 bases, with 18 bases lying between them. Germline values: CDR1 MGHRA, CDR2 YSYEKL. As DNA, the CDR3 is TGCGCCAGCAGCCAAGATGGGCTAGCCCCCTCCGTTGAGCAGTTCTTC. Encoded protein: CASSQDGLAPSVEQFF.